This TCR beta chain was observed in a study of blood T cell repertoires in COVID-19 (TCRdb year 2020). About the investigation overall: The collaborator samples originated in the United States, Italy and Spain and spanned the acute and convalescent phases of COVID-19. The material from the prospective study consisted of cDNA or gDNA derived from T cells, B-cell-depleted T cells, or PBMCs. The dataset comprised deeply sampled blood TCRbeta repertoires from subjects exposed to, actively infected with, or recovered from COVID-19. The repertoires were made available in a free public database intended to serve as a resource for research on the immune response to SARS-CoV-2. The samples were drawn from two sources: the first 160 participants of the ongoing ImmuneRACE study, and 1,254 subjects contributed by 6 global collaborators. Nearly every sample came with metadata listing a de-identified subject ID, COVID-19 status, age in years and sex. Where available, HLA class I and class II types were taken from metadata supplied by the sample provider and were not determined by assay-based typing. Results the study describes overall, beyond this receptor: The quantity of clinical and demographic metadata differed by source and by participant and was supplied without curation.

This clone has a handful of counts. The antigen it recognizes is unknown. No much larger clone exists at a distance of one base, and base qualities are not known. Collaborating institutions collected whole blood in K2EDTA tubes following their own protocols. For TCRbeta analysis, collaborators shipped samples as frozen whole blood, isolated PBMCs, or DNA extracted from either of those sample types. TCRbeta CDR3 regions were amplified from genomic DNA by means of the immunoSEQ Assay, a bias-controlled multiplex PCR. As for the authors' bioinformatics: Within the assay, amplification of reference gene primers was used to estimate how many nucleated cells each sample contained. Sequence reads were collapsed and filtered to measure the absolute abundance of every unique TCRbeta CDR3 rearrangement. Productive Simpson clonality was computed per sample as the square root of Simpson's diversity index over productive rearrangements. Here the immuneACCESS table is served through TCRdb, limited to in-frame sequences with V and J called. Missing clones are a known gap in these copies; in checked studies unresolved V genes cover under half, and the rest lacks a known reason. From that table come the V and J calls and clone size; the DNA was used to work out D and trimming. The sample contains a few hundred thousand clones, around four fifths of them found a single time. Jointly, the top ten make up 2.5% to 3.5% of the sample.

The germline V gene encodes CDR1 SQVTM and CDR2 ANQGSEA. Spanning cysteine to phenylalanine, the CDR3 consists of 12 amino acids. CDR3 DNA is the only sequence kept; it has 36 bases, read in frame from the first base. Cut back by 5 bases and 3 bases, the V and J ends lie 10 bases apart. The V and J genes are TRBV29-1 and TRBJ1-2; TRBD1 is a possible D gene, resting on 6 matching bases. Source material: peripheral blood. The TCR was taken from a man aged 45-60 years with active or convalescent COVID-19. The CDR3 region has the sequence CSVQQGDYGYTF. The nucleotides read TGCAGCGTTCAACAGGGAGACTATGGCTACACCTTC.